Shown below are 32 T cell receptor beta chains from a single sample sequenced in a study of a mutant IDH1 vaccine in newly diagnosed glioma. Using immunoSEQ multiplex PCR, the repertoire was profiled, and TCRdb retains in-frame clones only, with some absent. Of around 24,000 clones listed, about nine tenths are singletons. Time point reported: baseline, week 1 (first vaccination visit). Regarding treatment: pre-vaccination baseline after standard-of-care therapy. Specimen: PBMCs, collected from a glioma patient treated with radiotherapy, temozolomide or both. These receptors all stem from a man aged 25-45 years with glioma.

Written as DNA, the CDR3 is TGTGCCAGCAGCCGAGGAGGTGATACGCAGTATTTT. This codes for CASSRGGDTQYF. V usage is TRBV7-2 and J usage is TRBJ2-3, with D perhaps matching TRBD2 (5 bases). Germline-derived CDR1 and CDR2 are SGHTA and FQGNSA. Trimming removed 5 bases from V and 6 bases from J, with 9 bases in between. There are 12 residues in the CDR3.

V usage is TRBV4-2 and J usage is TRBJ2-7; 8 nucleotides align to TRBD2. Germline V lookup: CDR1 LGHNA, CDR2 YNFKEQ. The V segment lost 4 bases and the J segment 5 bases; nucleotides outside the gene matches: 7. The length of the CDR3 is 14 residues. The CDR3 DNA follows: TGTGCCAGCAGCCTGAGCGGGAGTACAAACGAGCAGTACTTC. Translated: CASSLSGSTNEQYF.

CDR3 DNA sequence: TGTGCCAGCAGTGAAGTTTCTTCAGGGTCGAACACTGAAGCTTTCTTT. Amino acids: CASSEVSSGSNTEAFF. V gene TRBV2 combines with J gene TRBJ1-1; D possibly corresponds to TRBD1 (5 bases). With 1 base removed from V and 1 base from J, the gap between germline ends came to 13 bases. From germline, CDR1 is SNHLY and CDR2 FYNNEI. This CDR3 spans 16 amino acids.

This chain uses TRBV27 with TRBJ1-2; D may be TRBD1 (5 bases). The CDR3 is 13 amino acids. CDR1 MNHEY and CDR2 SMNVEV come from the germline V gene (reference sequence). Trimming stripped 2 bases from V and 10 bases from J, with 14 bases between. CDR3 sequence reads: CASSLVGTTTYTF. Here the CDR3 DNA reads TGTGCCAGCAGTTTAGTTGGGACGACAACCTACACCTTC.

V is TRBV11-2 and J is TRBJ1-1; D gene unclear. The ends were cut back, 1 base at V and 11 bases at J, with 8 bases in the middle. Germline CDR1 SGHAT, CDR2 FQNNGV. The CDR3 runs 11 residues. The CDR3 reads CASSLGLWAFF. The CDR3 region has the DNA TGTGCCAGCAGCTTAGGCTTGTGGGCTTTCTTT.

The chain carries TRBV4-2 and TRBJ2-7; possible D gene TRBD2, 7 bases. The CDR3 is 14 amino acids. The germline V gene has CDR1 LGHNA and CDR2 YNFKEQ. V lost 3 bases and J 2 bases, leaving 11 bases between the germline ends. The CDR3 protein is CASSQGAGAYEQYF. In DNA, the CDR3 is TGTGCCAGCAGCCAGGGGGCGGGGGCCTACGAGCAGTACTTC.

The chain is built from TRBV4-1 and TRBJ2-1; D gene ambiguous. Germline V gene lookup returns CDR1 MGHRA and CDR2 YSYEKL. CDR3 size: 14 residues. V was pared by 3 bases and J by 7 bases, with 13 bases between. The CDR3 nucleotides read TGCGCCAGCAGCCACCAAAGGCTCGGGAATGAGCAGTTCTTC. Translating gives CASSHQRLGNEQFF.

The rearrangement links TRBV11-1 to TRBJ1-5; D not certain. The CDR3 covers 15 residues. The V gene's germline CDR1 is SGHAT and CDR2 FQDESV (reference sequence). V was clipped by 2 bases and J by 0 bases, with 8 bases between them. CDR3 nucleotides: TGTGCCAGCAGCTTAAAGCAGCATAGCAATCAGCCCCAGCATTTT. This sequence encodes CASSLKQHSNQPQHF.

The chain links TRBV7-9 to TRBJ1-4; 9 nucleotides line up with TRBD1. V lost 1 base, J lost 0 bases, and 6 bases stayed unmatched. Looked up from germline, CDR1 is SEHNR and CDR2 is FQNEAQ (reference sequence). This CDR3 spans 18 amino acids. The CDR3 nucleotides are TGTGCCAGCAGCTTAGGACAGGGGGACTCTGCAACTAATGAAAAACTGTTTTTT. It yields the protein CASSLGQGDSATNEKLFF.

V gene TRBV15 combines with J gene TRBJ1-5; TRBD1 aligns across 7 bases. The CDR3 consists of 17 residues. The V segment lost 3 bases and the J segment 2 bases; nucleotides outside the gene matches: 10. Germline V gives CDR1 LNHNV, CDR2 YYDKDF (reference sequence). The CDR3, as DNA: TGTGCCACCAGCAGGCTCGGAGGGGGCCTCCGCAATCAGCCCCAGCATTTT. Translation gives CATSRLGGGLRNQPQHF.

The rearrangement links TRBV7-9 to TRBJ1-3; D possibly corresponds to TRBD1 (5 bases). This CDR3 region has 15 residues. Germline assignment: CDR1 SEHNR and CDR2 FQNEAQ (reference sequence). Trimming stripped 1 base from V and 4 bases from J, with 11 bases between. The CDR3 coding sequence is TGTGCCAGCAGCTTAGGGCCAGGGATAGGAAACACCATATATTTT. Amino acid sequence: CASSLGPGIGNTIYF.

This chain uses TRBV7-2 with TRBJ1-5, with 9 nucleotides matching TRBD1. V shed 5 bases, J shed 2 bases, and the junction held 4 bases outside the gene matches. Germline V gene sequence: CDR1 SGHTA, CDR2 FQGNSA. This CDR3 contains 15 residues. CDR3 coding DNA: TGTGCCAGCAGCGCGGGACAGGGAGGCAATCAGCCCCAGCATTTT. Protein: CASSAGQGGNQPQHF. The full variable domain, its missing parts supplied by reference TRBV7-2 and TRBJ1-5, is GAGVSQSPSNKVTEKGKDVELRCDPISGHTALYWYRQSLGQGLEFLIYFQGNSAPDKSGLPSDRFSAERTGGSVSTLTIQRTQQEDSAVYLCASSAGQGGNQPQHFGDGTRLSIL.

CDR3 nucleotides: TGTGCCAGTAGTCCTAGCGGGAGGGCCGGGGGCGGGGAGCTGTTTTTT. Translated, it gives CASSPSGRAGGGELFF. The chain has TRBV19 and TRBJ2-2; 12 nucleotides align to TRBD2. Germline V CDR1 and CDR2: LNHDA, SQIVND (reference sequence). Unmatched junction bases numbered 8, after V lost 5 bases and J lost 7 bases. This CDR3 comprises 16 residues.

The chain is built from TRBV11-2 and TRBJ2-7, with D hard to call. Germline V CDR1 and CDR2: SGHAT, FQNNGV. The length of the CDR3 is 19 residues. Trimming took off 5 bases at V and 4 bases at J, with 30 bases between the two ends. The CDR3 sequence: CASSPTSPSQWWDGYEQYF. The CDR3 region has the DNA TGTGCCAGCAGCCCCACATCGCCCTCCCAGTGGTGGGATGGGTACGAGCAGTACTTC.

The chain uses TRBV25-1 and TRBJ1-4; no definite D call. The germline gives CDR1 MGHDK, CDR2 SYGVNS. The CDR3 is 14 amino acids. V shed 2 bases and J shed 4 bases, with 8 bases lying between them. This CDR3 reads CASSELSLNEKLFF. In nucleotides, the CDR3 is TGTGCCAGCAGTGAACTGAGTCTTAATGAAAAACTGTTTTTT.

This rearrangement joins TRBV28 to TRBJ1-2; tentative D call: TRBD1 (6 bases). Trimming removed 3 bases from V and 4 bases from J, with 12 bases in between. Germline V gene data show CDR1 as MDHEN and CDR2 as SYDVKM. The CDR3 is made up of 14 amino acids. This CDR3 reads CASSFSGAGYGYTF. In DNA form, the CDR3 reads TGTGCCAGCAGTTTTTCAGGGGCAGGCTATGGCTACACCTTC.

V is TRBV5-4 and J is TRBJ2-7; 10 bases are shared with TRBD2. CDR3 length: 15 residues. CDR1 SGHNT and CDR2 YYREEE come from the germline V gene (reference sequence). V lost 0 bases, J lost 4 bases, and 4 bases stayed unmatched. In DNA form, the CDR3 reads TGTGCCAGCAGCTTGGACCTAGCGGGAGATTACGAGCAGTACTTC. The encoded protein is CASSLDLAGDYEQYF. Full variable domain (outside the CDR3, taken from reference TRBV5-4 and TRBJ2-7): ETGVTQSPTHLIKTRGQQVTLRCSSQSGHNTVSWYQQALGQGPQFIFQYYREEENGRGNFPPRFSGLQFPNYSSELNVNALELDDSALYLCASSLDLAGDYEQYFGPGTRLTVT.

CDR3 sequence reads: CASSLGTSGSEQFF. The CDR3 DNA is TGTGCCAGCAGCTTAGGGACTAGCGGGAGTGAGCAGTTCTTC. The chain links TRBV7-2 to TRBJ2-1, with 13 bases lining up with TRBD2. Germline V gene sequence: CDR1 SGHTA, CDR2 FQGNSA. V shed 1 base, J shed 9 bases, and the junction held 0 bases outside the gene matches. The CDR3 is 14 amino acids.

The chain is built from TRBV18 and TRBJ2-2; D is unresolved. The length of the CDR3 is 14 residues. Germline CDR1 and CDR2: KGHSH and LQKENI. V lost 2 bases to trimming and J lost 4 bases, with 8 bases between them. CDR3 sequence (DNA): TGTGCCAGCTCACCAGTCCTGGCCACCGGGGAGCTGTTTTTT. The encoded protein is CASSPVLATGELFF.

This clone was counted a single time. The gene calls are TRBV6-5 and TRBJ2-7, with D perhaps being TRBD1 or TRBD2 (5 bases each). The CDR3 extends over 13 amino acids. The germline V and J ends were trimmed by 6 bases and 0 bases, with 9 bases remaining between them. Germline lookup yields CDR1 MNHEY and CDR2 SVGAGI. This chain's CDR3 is CASSWGFSYEQYF. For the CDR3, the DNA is TGTGCCAGCAGCTGGGGGTTCTCCTACGAGCAGTACTTC.

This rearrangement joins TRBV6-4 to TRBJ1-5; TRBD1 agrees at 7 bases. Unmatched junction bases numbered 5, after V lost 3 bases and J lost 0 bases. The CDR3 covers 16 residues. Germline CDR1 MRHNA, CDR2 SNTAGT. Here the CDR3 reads CASSEIGGLSNQPQHF. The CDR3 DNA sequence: TGTGCCAGCAGTGAGATAGGGGGCCTTAGCAATCAGCCCCAGCATTTT.

The CDR3 DNA reads as TGTGCCACTCTAGGGGACAGGGGTACCAGGGGTGAAGCTTTCTTT. It encodes CATLGDRGTRGEAFF. The J gene is TRBJ1-1, the V gene TRBV10-3, with TRBD1 matching over 10 bases. J gave up 7 bases and V 10 bases, and 15 bases lay outside the gene matches. CDR3 length equals 15 residues. CDR1 is ENHRY and CDR2 is SYGVKD in the germline V gene.

The CDR3: CAWRVEAGATYEQYF. Here the CDR3 DNA reads TGTGCCTGGAGGGTTGAAGCGGGAGCAACCTACGAGCAGTACTTC. This rearrangement joins TRBV30 to TRBJ2-7; the match to TRBD2 covers 8 bases. The V gene's germline CDR1 is GTSNPN and CDR2 SVGIG (reference sequence). V shed 3 bases and J 2 bases; nucleotides not matched to a gene: 9. CDR3 length: 15 amino acids.

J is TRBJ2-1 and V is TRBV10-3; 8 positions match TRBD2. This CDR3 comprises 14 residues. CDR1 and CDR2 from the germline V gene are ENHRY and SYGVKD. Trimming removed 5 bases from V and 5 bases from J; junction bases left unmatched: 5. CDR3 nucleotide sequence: TGTGCCATCAGTTTAGCGGGACCCCACAATGAGCAGTTCTTC. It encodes CAISLAGPHNEQFF.

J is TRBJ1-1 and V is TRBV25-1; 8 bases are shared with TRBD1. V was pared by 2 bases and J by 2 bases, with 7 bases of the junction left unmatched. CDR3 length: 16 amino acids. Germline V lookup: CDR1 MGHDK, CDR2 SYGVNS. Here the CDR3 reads CASSETPQGANTEAFF. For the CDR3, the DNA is TGTGCCAGCAGTGAAACCCCGCAGGGGGCAAACACTGAAGCTTTCTTT. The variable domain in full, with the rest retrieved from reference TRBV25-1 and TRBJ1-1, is EADIYQTPRYLVIGTGKKITLECSQTMGHDKMYWYQQDPGMELHLIHYSYGVNSTEKGDLSSESTVSRIRTEHFPLTLESARPSHTSQYLCASSETPQGANTEAFFGQGTRLTVV.

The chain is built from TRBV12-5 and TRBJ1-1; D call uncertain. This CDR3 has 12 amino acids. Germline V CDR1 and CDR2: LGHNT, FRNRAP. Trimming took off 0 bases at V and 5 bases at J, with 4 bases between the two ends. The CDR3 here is CASGLVGTEAFF. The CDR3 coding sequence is TGTGCTAGTGGTTTGGTAGGTACTGAAGCTTTCTTT.

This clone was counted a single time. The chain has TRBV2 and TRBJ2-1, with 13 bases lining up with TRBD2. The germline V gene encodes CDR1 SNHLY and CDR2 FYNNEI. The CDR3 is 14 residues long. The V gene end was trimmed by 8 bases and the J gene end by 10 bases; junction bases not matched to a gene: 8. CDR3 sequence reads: CASALGLAGQEQFF. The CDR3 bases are TGTGCCAGCGCTTTGGGACTAGCGGGACAGGAGCAGTTCTTC.

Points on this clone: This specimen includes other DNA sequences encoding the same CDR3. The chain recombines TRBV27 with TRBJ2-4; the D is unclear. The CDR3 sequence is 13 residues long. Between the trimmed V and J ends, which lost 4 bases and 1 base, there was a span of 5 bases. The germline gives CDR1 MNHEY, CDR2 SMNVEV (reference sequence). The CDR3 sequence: CASSSTAKNIQYF. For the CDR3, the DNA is TGTGCCAGCAGTTCCACGGCCAAAAACATTCAGTACTTC.

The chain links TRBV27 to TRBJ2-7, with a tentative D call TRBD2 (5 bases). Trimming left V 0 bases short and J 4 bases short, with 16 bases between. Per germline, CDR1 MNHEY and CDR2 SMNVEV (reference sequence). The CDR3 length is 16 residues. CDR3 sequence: CASSLSSVLGEYEQYF. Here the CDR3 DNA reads TGTGCCAGCAGTTTATCGTCAGTCCTCGGGGAGTACGAGCAGTACTTC.

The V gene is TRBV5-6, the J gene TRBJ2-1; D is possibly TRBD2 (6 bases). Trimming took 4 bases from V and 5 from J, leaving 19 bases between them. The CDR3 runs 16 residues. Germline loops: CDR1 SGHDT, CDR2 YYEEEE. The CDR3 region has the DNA TGTGCCAGCAGCCCGACTGGGCTTGGGAGGAACAATGAGCAGTTCTTC. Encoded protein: CASSPTGLGRNNEQFF.

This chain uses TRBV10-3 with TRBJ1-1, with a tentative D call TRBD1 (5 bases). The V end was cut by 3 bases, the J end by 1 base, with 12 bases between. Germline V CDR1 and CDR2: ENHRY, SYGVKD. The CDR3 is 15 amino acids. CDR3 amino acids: CAISESAGTNTEAFF. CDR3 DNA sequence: TGTGCCATCAGTGAAAGTGCAGGGACGAACACTGAAGCTTTCTTT.

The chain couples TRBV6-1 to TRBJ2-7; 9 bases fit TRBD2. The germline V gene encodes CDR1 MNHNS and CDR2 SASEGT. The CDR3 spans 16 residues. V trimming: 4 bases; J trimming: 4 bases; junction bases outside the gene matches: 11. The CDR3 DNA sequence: TGTGCCAGCAGTGGGTTCTTAGCGGGAGTTAGATACGAGCAGTACTTC. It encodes CASSGFLAGVRYEQYF.